This TCR beta chain was identified during a study of Ad26.COV2.S vaccination and SARS-CoV-2 variants. Overall study findings and caveats: TCR breadth and depth analyses may have underestimated total T cell responses.

Repertoires were generated with immunoSEQ multiplex PCR, while TCRdb's copy carries only in-frame clones and drops some. The sample yields 500,000 or so clones, roughly 89% seen once. Treatment noted: some 20 received Ad26.COV2.S at low or high dose, single or two shots; 5 received placebo; per-sample allocation not given. Sampling took place 63 days after the first vaccine or placebo injection. Germline V CDR1 and CDR2: SEHNR, FQNEAQ (reference sequence). The length of the CDR3 is 16 residues. V shed 4 bases and J shed 0 bases, with 12 bases lying between them. Remarks on this clone: Its target is not known.

The source is a person between 18 and 65 years old who received the Ad26.COV2.S COVID-19 vaccine or a placebo. The genes are TRBV7-9 and TRBJ1-4; D is unclear. This specimen consisted of peripheral blood, obtained in a trial of Ad26.COV2.S vaccine versus placebo. This CDR3 reads CASSYGGSATNEKLFF. In nucleotides, the CDR3 is TGTGCCAGCAGCTACGGCGGGAGTGCAACTAATGAAAAACTGTTTTTT.